This T cell receptor (beta chain) was recovered during a study of regulatory T cells in long-lasting Graves disease. Study in general: Over 5 years on antithyroid drugs plus positive TSH receptor antibodies marked Graves' disease as persistent.

Time point: persistent/refractory GD, antithyroid drugs over 5 years with positive TRAb. Generation of the TCR library employed RNA extracted from PBMCs. The sample holds many counts of this clonotype. Antigen specificity is unknown. One end of the junction does not line up with germline, which may come from a read error. The CDR3 consists of 16 residues. Germline V gene lookup returns CDR1 MDHEN and CDR2 SYDVKM. Study-level findings and limits: TRBV28, TRBJ1-2 and TRBJ2-5 were favored in persistent disease. Not thyroid tissue but only peripheral blood was studied.

CDR3 regions were amplified by Arm-PCR using iRepertoire HTBI primers to build TCR beta libraries. Each CDR3 protein is one row after TCRdb ran MiXCR on the multiplex PCR reads. The table includes approximately 500,000 distinct CDR3 sequences, around a fifth detected once. The clonotype comes from a female donor with Graves disease. The rearrangement uses TRBV28 and TRBJ2-2; TRBD1 might be the D (5 bases). The sample was peripheral blood mononuclear cells (PBMCs), taken when the disease was refractory, from a patient treated with antithyroid drugs. CDR3 sequence: CASSLSGRVDTGELFF. Here the CDR3 DNA reads TGTGCCAGCAGCTTATCCGGCAGGGTTGACACCGGGGAGCTGTTTTTT.